These 29 T cell receptor beta chains originate from one sample sequenced in a study of blood T cell repertoires in COVID-19. Sequenced by immunoSEQ multiplex PCR; TCRdb stores in-frame clones only, minus some. The repertoire has approximately 180,000 clones, about 83% of them found once; the top ten carry 15% to 20%. Input material: peripheral blood. These receptors all stem from a person in their 70s with COVID-19, enrolled during active disease.

This sequence joins TRBV12-3 or TRBV12-4 and TRBJ1-1, with D uncertain. The CDR3 totals 13 residues. V gave up 2 bases and J gave up 1 base, with 5 bases separating them. The CDR3 DNA is TGTGCCAGCAGTTTACACGGGAACACTGAAGCTTTCTTT. Amino acids: CASSLHGNTEAFF.

The V and J genes are TRBV7-3 and TRBJ2-1; TRBD1 matches at 7 bases. V dropped 5 bases and J dropped 3; count of bases not matched to a gene: 7. The germline V gene encodes CDR1 SGHTA and CDR2 FQGTGA. CDR3 size: 15 residues. The CDR3 region has the DNA TGTGCCAGCAGCCTACGGGACAGCTACTACAATGAGCAGTTCTTC. The encoded protein is CASSLRDSYYNEQFF. Full variable domain (remainder filled in from reference TRBV7-3 and TRBJ2-1): GAGVSQTPSNKVTEKGKYVELRCDPISGHTALYWYRQSLGQGPEFLIYFQGTGAADDSGLPNDRFFAVRPEGSVSTLKIQRTERGDSAVYLCASSLRDSYYNEQFFGPGTRLTVL.

This clone occurred a few times. The chain recombines TRBV27 with TRBJ1-3; no clear D. Germline V gene sequence: CDR1 MNHEY, CDR2 SMNVEV (reference sequence). Trimming took off 7 bases at V and 0 bases at J, with 7 bases between the two ends. The CDR3 sequence is 13 residues long. CDR3 sequence reads: CASTDNSGNTIYF. The CDR3 nucleotides are TGTGCCAGCACCGACAACTCTGGAAACACCATATATTTT.

This chain links TRBV28 with TRBJ2-5; 9 bases match TRBD2. Germline assignment: CDR1 MDHEN and CDR2 SYDVKM. V trimming: 3 bases; J trimming: 2 bases; junction bases outside the gene matches: 4. The CDR3 has 15 amino acids. Here the CDR3 DNA reads TGTGCCAGCAGTTTTCTAGCGGGGCTTCAAGAGACCCAGTACTTC. Encoded protein: CASSFLAGLQETQYF. Full variable domain (outside the CDR3, taken from reference TRBV28 and TRBJ2-5): DVKVTQSSRYLVKRTGEKVFLECVQDMDHENMFWYRQDPGLGLRLIYFSYDVKMKEKGDIPEGYSVSREKKERFSLILESASTNQTSMYLCASSFLAGLQETQYFGPGTRLLVL.

The chain recombines TRBV28 with TRBJ1-3, with D maybe TRBD1 (5 bases). From germline, CDR1 is MDHEN and CDR2 SYDVKM. Trimming pared 8 bases from V and 4 bases from J, leaving 15 bases between. The CDR3 is 14 amino acids. CDR3 protein: CASGFRGYGNTIYF. In DNA form, the CDR3 reads TGTGCCAGCGGCTTTCGGGGGTACGGAAACACCATATATTTT.

The chain couples TRBV5-1 to TRBJ1-5; D is unresolved. V lost 1 base to trimming and J lost 4 bases, with 6 bases between them. Germline CDR1 SGHRS, CDR2 YFSETQ. The CDR3 loop spans 13 amino acids. The CDR3 DNA is TGCGCCAGCAGCTTGACAGAAAATCAGCCCCAGCATTTT. Protein sequence: CASSLTENQPQHF.

The chain joins TRBV28 to TRBJ1-5, with 7 bases matching TRBD1. The CDR3 extends over 14 amino acids. Germline values: CDR1 MDHEN, CDR2 SYDVKM. V shed 5 bases and J 5 bases; nucleotides not matched to a gene: 6. CDR3 protein: CASSGGQLYQPQHF. The CDR3 bases are TGTGCCAGCAGTGGGGGACAGCTTTATCAGCCCCAGCATTTT.

This clone appeared once. The chain has TRBV6-5 and TRBJ1-1; TRBD1 matches 7 bases. The germline V gene has CDR1 MNHEY and CDR2 SVGAGI. This CDR3 has 14 amino acids. V trimming: 7 bases; J trimming: 1 base; junction bases outside the gene matches: 6. This CDR3 reads CASTWTGANTEAFF. The CDR3 bases are TGTGCCAGCACCTGGACAGGAGCGAACACTGAAGCTTTCTTT.

The rearrangement uses TRBV24-1 and TRBJ2-7; a weak D match, TRBD2 (5 bases). CDR3 length equals 12 residues. Germline-derived CDR1 and CDR2 are KGHDR and SFDVKD. Trimming removed 3 bases at V and 3 bases at J, with 5 bases between. CDR3 in DNA: TGTGCCACCAGTGATGCGGGCTACGAGCAGTACTTC. It specifies CATSDAGYEQYF.

CDR3 nucleotide sequence: TGTGCCAGCAGCCCCACGGACAGGGCTTCTGGAAAGTATGGCTACACCTTC. It yields the protein CASSPTDRASGKYGYTF. V is TRBV9 and J is TRBJ1-2; 8 positions agree with TRBD1. CDR3 length: 17 amino acids. The junction had 16 bases not matched to a gene; V was cut back by 4 bases and J by 5 bases. CDR1 is SGDLS and CDR2 is YYNGEE in the germline V gene.

CDR3 DNA sequence: TGCGCCAGCAGCCCAAGTGGGGGCAGTTTCTACGAGCAGTACTTC. It specifies CASSPSGGSFYEQYF. The chain employs TRBV5-1 and TRBJ2-7, with a tentative D call TRBD1 (6 bases). The CDR3 spans 15 residues. V gave up 4 bases and J gave up 3 bases, with 17 bases separating them. Per germline, CDR1 SGHRS and CDR2 YFSETQ.

This clone was detected a few times. The V gene is TRBV6-1, the J gene TRBJ1-4; perhaps TRBD1 as D (6 bases). The CDR3 extends over 13 amino acids. CDR1 is MNHNS and CDR2 is SASEGT in the germline V gene. V was clipped by 2 bases and J by 7 bases, with 8 bases between them. CDR3: CASSELQGEKLFF. CDR3 nucleotides: TGTGCCAGCAGTGAATTACAGGGTGAAAAACTGTTTTTT.

The chain carries TRBV5-6 and TRBJ1-2; 7 bases are a match to TRBD1. Unmatched junction bases numbered 8, after V lost 4 bases and J lost 8 bases. Germline-derived CDR1 and CDR2 are SGHDT and YYEEEE. This CDR3 has 13 amino acids. The CDR3 sequence is CASSIGTAGGYTF. The DNA for the CDR3 is TGTGCCAGCAGCATCGGGACAGCGGGCGGCTACACCTTC.

This chain connects TRBV3-1 (or the pseudogene TRBV3-2) to TRBJ1-6; D is undetermined. The CDR3 spans 17 residues. The germline V gene has CDR1 LGHDT and CDR2 YNNKEL (reference sequence). V was pared by 1 base and J by 7 bases, with 17 bases between. The CDR3 coding sequence is TGTGCCAGCAGCCAAGCGGTCCCAGGCGGGATGAATTCACCCCTCCACTTT. Translation gives CASSQAVPGGMNSPLHF.

The rearrangement uses TRBV5-5 and TRBJ1-2, with D possibly being TRBD1 (6 bases). Germline loops: CDR1 SGHKS, CDR2 YYEKEE (reference sequence). Trimming cost V 6 bases and J 3 bases, with 18 bases left between them. This CDR3 is built from 15 residues. CDR3 protein: CASTPIGQTHYGYTF. The CDR3 DNA follows: TGTGCCAGCACCCCCATTGGACAGACTCACTATGGCTACACCTTC.

The chain links TRBV19 to TRBJ2-7; D ambiguous. V lost 1 base, J lost 4 bases, and 8 bases lay in between. The germline gives CDR1 LNHDA, CDR2 SQIVND (reference sequence). This CDR3 has 13 residues. CDR3 nucleotide sequence: TGTGCCAGTAGTATAGGGGCGAGTTACGAGCAGTACTTC. Its translation is CASSIGASYEQYF. Supplemented by reference TRBV19 and TRBJ2-7, the full variable domain reads DGGITQSPKYLFRKEGQNVTLSCEQNLNHDAMYWYRQDPGQGLRLIYYSQIVNDFQKGDIAEGYSVSREKKESFPLTVTSAQKNPTAFYLCASSIGASYEQYFGPGTRLTVT.

J is TRBJ2-1 and V is TRBV5-1, with D possibly TRBD1 on 6 matching bases. V was pared by 4 bases and J by 4 bases, with 12 bases between. The CDR3 covers 14 residues. CDR1 SGHRS and CDR2 YFSETQ come from the germline V gene. Here the CDR3 reads CASSDQGLYNEQFF. The CDR3 DNA follows: TGCGCCAGCAGCGACCAGGGGTTGTACAATGAGCAGTTCTTC.

The chain has TRBV5-1 and TRBJ1-1; D is possibly TRBD1 (5 bases). The CDR3 covers 13 residues. Between the trimmed V and J ends, which lost 4 bases and 4 bases, there was a span of 11 bases. Germline-derived CDR1 and CDR2 are SGHRS and YFSETQ. The CDR3 loop reads CASSGQGGTEAFF. The CDR3, as DNA: TGCGCCAGCAGCGGGCAGGGCGGCACTGAAGCTTTCTTT.

This clone was found once. This chain joins TRBV18 and TRBJ1-5; TRBD1 aligns across 7 bases. CDR1 is KGHSH and CDR2 is LQKENI in the germline V gene. With 5 bases clipped from V and 2 bases from J, the junction kept 9 bases outside the gene matches. This CDR3 has 16 residues. CDR3 sequence reads: CASSGTGDRGNQPQHF. The CDR3 DNA follows: TGTGCCAGCTCAGGAACAGGGGATCGTGGCAATCAGCCCCAGCATTTT.

The rearrangement joins TRBV7-2 to TRBJ2-1; a possible D gene is TRBD2 (6 bases). V lost 0 bases and J 1 base, leaving 10 bases between the germline ends. Germline V gene lookup returns CDR1 SGHTA and CDR2 FQGNSA. This CDR3 is 16 amino acids long. CDR3 in amino acids: CASSLAIAVSYNEQFF. CDR3 coding DNA: TGTGCCAGCAGCTTAGCAATAGCGGTTTCCTACAATGAGCAGTTCTTC.

This chain joins TRBV5-8 and TRBJ1-2; possible D gene TRBD1, 6 bases. Germline assignment: CDR1 SGHTS and CDR2 YDEGEE. The CDR3 has 13 residues. The V gene lost 6 bases and the J gene lost 8 bases, with 17 bases spanning the gap. CDR3 in amino acids: CASNLGQRSGYTF. CDR3 DNA sequence: TGTGCCAGCAACCTTGGACAGCGAAGCGGCTACACCTTC.

There are a few counts of this clone. The rearrangement links TRBV28 to TRBJ2-5; 14 bases fit TRBD2. The CDR3 extends over 16 amino acids. Germline CDR1 MDHEN, CDR2 SYDVKM. J gave up 7 bases and V 6 bases, and 10 bases lay outside the gene matches. The chain's CDR3 is CASRDGTSGGSGTQYF. As DNA, the CDR3 is TGTGCCAGCAGGGACGGGACTAGCGGGGGTTCTGGGACCCAGTACTTC.

This clone was seen a handful of times. This rearrangement joins TRBV5-8 to TRBJ2-3; 8 positions match TRBD2. Germline assignment: CDR1 SGHTS and CDR2 YDEGEE. Losses at the gene ends were 6 bases for V and 4 bases for J; bases not matched to a gene: 10. The CDR3 has 15 residues. CDR3: CASTLGTRLSDTQYF. The DNA of the CDR3 is TGTGCCAGCACCCTCGGGACTAGGTTATCAGATACGCAGTATTTT. The whole variable domain, filled in from reference TRBV5-8 and TRBJ2-3, reads EAGVTQSPTHLIKTRGQQATLRCSPISGHTSVYWYQQALGLGLQFLLWYDEGEERNRGNFPPRFSGRQFPNYSSELNVNALELEDSALYLCASTLGTRLSDTQYFGPGTRLTVL.

The chain recombines TRBV13 with TRBJ1-1; 7 positions agree with TRBD1. Germline V gene sequence: CDR1 PRHDT, CDR2 FYEKMQ (reference sequence). V lost 1 base to trimming and J lost 8 bases; unmatched junction nucleotides: 7. The CDR3 has 14 amino acids. CDR3 residues: CASSLVAGQVEAFF. Here the CDR3 DNA reads TGTGCCAGCAGCTTAGTAGCCGGACAGGTAGAAGCTTTCTTT.

V and J are TRBV7-9 and TRBJ2-5, with 8 bases that match TRBD1. The ends lost 11 bases at V and 5 bases at J; junction bases unmatched: 13. CDR1 SEHNR and CDR2 FQNEAQ come from the germline V gene (reference sequence). The CDR3 sequence is 14 residues long. CDR3 protein: CAGDRQGMRETQYF. Here the CDR3 DNA reads TGTGCCGGGGACCGACAGGGGATGAGGGAGACCCAGTACTTC.

CDR3 coding DNA: TGTGCCAGCAGTTTGGTGGCGGGCGCTTTCTATGGCTACACCTTC. Protein product: CASSLVAGAFYGYTF. J is TRBJ1-2 and V is TRBV27; D gene ambiguous. Trimming left V 3 bases short and J 4 bases short, with 15 bases between. The germline CDR1 and CDR2 sequences are MNHEY and SMNVEV (reference sequence). The CDR3 contains 15 residues.

This chain joins TRBV25-1 and TRBJ2-7; no clear D. The CDR3 is 14 amino acids. Germline V gene lookup returns CDR1 MGHDK and CDR2 SYGVNS. Trimming shortened V by 5 bases and J by 2 bases, and 13 bases separated the two germline ends. The DNA of the CDR3 is TGTGCCAGCAGTCTCAACCTGGGCGCCTACGAGCAGTACTTC. Translating it yields CASSLNLGAYEQYF.

The chain uses TRBV21-1 and TRBJ1-4. TRBV21-1 is a listed pseudogene. The CDR3 is 16 residues long. The CDR3 nucleotides are TGTGCCAGCAGCACACCCCCAGCGGCAACTAATGAAAAACTGTTTTTT. It specifies CASSTPPAATNEKLFF.

This clone has only one observation. This chain joins TRBV30 and TRBJ2-5, with TRBD1 identical over 12 bases. Germline values: CDR1 GTSNPN, CDR2 SVGIG (reference sequence). The V gene end was trimmed by 6 bases and the J gene end by 4 bases; junction bases not matched to a gene: 3. The CDR3 contains 13 residues. CDR3 sequence reads: CACRDRGLETQYF. In DNA, the CDR3 is TGTGCCTGTCGGGACAGGGGGCTAGAGACCCAGTACTTC. Full variable domain (remainder filled in from reference TRBV30 and TRBJ2-5): SQTIHQWPATLVQPVGSPLSLECTVEGTSNPNLYWYRQAAGRGLQLLFYSVGIGQISSEVPQNLSASRPQDRQFILSSKKLLLSDSGFYLCACRDRGLETQYFGPGTRLLVL.